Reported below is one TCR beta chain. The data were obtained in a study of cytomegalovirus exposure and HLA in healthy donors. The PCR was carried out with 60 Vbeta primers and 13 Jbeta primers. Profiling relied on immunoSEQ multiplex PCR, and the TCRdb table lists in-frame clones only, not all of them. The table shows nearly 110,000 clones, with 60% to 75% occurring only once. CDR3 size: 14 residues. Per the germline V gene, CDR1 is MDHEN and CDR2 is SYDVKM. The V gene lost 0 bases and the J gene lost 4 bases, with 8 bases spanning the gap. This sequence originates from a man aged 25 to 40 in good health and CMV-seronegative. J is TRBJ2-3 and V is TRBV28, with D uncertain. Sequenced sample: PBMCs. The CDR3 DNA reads TGTGCCAGCAGTTTATGGGCTCAGGCAGATACGCAGTATTTT. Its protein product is CASSLWAQADTQYF.